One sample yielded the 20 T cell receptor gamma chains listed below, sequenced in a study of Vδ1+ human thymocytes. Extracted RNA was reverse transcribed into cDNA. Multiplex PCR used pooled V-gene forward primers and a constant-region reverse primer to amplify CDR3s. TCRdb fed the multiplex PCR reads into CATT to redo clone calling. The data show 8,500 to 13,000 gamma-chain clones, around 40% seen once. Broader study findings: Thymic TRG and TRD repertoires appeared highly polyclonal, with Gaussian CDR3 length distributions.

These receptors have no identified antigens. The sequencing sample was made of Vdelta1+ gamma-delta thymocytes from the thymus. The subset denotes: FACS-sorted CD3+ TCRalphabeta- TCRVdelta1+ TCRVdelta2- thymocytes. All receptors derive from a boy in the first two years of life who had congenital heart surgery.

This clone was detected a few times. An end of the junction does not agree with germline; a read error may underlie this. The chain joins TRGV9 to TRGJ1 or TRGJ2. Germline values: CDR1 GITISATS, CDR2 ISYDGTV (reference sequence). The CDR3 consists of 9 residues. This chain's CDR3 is CALWEVQYF. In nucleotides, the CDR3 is TGTGCCTTGTGGGAGGTGCAATATTTC.

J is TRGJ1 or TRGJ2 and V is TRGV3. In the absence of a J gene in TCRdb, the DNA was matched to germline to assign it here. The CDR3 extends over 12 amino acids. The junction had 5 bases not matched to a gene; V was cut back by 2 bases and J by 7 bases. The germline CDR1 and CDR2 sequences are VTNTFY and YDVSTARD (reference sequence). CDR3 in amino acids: CATWDNAYKKLF. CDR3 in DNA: TGTGCCACCTGGGACAATGCCTATAAGAAACTCTTT.

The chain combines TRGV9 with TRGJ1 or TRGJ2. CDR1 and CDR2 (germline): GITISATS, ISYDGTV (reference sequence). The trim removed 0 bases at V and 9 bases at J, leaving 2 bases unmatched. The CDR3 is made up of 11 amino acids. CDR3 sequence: CALWEVCKKLF. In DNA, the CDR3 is TGTGCCTTGTGGGAGGTGTGTAAGAAACTCTTT.

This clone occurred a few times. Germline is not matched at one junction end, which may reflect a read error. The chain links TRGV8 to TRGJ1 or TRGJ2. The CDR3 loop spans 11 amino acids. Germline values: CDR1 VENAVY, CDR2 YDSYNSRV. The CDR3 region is CATWVYYKKLF. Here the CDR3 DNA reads TGTGCCACCTGGGTCTATTATAAGAAACTATTT.

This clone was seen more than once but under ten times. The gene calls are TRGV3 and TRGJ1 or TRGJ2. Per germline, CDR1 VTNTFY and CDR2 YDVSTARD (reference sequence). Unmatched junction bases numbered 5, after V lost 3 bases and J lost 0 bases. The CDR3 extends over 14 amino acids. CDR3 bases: TGTGCCACCTGGGACGACCCGAATTATTATAAGAAACTCTTT. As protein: CATWDDPNYYKKLF.

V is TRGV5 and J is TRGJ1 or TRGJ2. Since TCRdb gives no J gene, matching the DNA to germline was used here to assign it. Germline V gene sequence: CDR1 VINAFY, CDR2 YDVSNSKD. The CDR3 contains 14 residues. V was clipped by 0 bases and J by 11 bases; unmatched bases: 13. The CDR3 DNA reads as TGTGCCACCTGGGACAGGCCGCCTTGGTTGGAGAAACTCTTT. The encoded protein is CATWDRPPWLEKLF.

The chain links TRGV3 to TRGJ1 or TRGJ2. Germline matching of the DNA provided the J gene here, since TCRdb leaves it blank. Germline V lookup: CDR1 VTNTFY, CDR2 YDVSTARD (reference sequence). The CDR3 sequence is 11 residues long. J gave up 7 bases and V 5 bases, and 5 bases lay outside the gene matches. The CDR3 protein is CATWGEYKKLF. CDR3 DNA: TGTGCCACCTGGGGGGAGTATAAGAAACTCTTT.

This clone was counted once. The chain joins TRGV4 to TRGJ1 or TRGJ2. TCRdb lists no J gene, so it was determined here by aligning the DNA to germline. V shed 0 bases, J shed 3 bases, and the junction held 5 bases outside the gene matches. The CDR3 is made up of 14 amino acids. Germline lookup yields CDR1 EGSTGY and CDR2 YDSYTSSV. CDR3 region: CATWDGVIYYKKLF. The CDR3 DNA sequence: TGTGCCACCTGGGATGGGGTAATTTATTATAAGAAACTCTTT.

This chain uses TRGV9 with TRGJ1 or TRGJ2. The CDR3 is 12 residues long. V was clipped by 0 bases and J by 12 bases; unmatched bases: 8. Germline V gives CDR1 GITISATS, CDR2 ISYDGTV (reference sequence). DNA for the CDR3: TGTGCCTTGTGGGAGGTGCCAGGGCGGAAACTCTTT. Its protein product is CALWEVPGRKLF.

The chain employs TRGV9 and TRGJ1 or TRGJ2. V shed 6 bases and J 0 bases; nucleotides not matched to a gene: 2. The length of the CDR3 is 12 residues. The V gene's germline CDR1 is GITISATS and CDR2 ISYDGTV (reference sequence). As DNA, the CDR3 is TGTGCCTTGTGGATGAATTATTATAAGAAACTCTTT. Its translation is CALWMNYYKKLF.

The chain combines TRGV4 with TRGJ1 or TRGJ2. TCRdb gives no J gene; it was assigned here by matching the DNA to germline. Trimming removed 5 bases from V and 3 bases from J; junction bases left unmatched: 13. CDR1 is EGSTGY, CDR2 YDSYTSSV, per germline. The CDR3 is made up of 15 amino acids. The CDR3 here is CATWVLEGVYYKKLF. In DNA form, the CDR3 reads TGTGCCACCTGGGTTCTTGAGGGCGTTTATTATAAGAAACTCTTT.

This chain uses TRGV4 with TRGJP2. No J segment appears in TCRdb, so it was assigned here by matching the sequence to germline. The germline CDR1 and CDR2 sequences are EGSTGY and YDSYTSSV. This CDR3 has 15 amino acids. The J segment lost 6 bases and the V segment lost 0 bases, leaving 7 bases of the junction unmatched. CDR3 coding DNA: TGTGCCACCTGGGATGGGCTAAACCGTGATTGGATCAAGACGTTT. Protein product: CATWDGLNRDWIKTF.

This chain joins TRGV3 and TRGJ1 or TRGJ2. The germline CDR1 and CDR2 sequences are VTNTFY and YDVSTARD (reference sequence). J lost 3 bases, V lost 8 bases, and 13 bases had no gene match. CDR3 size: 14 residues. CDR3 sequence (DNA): TGTGCCACCTTTAGGGGCGGTTCTTATTATAAGAAACTCTTT. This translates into CATFRGGSYYKKLF.

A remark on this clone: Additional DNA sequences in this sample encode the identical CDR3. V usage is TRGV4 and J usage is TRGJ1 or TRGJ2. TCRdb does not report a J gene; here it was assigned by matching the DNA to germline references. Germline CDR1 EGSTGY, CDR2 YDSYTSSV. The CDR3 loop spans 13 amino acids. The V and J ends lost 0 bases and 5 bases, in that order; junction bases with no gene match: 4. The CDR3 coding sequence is TGTGCCACCTGGGATGGGCCAAATTATAAGAAACTCTTT. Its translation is CATWDGPNYKKLF.

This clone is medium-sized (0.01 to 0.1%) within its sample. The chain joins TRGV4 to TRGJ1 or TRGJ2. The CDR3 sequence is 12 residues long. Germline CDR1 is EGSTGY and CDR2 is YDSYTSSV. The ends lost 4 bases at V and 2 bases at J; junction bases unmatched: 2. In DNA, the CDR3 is TGTGCCACCTGGGACCATTATTATAAGAAACTCTTT. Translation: CATWDHYYKKLF.

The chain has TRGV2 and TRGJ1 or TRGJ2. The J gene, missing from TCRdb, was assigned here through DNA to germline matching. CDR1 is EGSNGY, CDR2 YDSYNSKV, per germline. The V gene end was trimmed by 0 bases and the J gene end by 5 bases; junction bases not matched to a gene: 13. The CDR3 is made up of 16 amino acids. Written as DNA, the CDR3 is TGTGCCACCTGGGACGGGCTCCCCCCCCCGGATTATAAGAAACTCTTT. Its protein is CATWDGLPPPDYKKLF.

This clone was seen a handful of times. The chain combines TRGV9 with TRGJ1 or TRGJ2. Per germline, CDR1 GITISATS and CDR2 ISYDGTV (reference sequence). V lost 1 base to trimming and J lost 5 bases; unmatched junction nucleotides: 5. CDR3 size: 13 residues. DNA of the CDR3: TGTGCCTTGTGGGAGGTTTCTAATTATAAGAAACTCTTT. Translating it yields CALWEVSNYKKLF.

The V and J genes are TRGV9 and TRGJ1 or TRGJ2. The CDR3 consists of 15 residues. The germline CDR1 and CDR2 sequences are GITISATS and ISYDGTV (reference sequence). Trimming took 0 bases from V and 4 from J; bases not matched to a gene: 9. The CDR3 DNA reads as TGTGCCTTGTGGGAGGTGCAGTTGGAGTATTATAAGAAACTCTTT. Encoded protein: CALWEVQLEYYKKLF.

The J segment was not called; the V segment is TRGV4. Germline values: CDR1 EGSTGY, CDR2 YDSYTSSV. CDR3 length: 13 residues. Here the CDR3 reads CATWDGCLGKKIF. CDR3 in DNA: TGTGCCACCTGGGATGGGTGTCTTGGCAAGAAAATATTT.

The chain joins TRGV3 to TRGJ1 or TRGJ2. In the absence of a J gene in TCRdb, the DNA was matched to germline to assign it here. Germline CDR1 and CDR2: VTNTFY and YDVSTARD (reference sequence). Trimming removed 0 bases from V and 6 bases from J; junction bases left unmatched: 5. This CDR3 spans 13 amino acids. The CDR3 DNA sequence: TGTGCCACCTGGGACAGGCCGTTTTATAAGAAACTCTTT. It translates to CATWDRPFYKKLF.